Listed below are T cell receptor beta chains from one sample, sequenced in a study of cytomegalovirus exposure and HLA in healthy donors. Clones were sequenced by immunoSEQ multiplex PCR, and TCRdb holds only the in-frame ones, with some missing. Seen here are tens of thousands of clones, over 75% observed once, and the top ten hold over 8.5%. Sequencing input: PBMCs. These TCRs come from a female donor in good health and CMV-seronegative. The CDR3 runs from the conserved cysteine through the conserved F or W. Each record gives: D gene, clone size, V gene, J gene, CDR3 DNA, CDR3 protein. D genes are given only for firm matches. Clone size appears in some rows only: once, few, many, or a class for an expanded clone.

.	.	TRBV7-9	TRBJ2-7	TGTGCCAGCAGCCAGTTAGGGGGCGAGCAGTACTTC	CASSQLGGEQYF
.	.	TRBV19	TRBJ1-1	TGTGCCAGTGGAGCCGCAAGTACAGGGAACACTGAAGCTTTCTTT	CASGAASTGNTEAFF
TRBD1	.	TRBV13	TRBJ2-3	TGTGCCAGCAGCTTAGGGCAGGGGGTTCTCCCAGATACGCAGTATTTT	CASSLGQGVLPDTQYF
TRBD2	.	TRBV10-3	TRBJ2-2	TGTGCCACCCGGGGGGGCAGAGGGAGTCGGGAGCTGTTTTTT	CATRGGRGSRELFF
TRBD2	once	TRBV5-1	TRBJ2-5	TGCGCCAGCAGCGGGACTATAGCTCCGGGGACCCAGTACTTC	CASSGTIAPGTQYF
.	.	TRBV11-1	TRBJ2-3	TGTGCCAGCAGCTTTAACAGGGATACGCAGTATTTT	CASSFNRDTQYF
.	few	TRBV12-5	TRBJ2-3	TGTGCTAGTGCTAGGAGGGATACGCAGTATTTT	CASARRDTQYF
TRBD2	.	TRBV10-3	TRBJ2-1	TGTGCCATCAGTGAGTCGACGCGGGGGGCCGGTATCTTC	CAISESTRGAGIF
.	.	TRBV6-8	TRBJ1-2	TGTGCCAGCAGTCTCTGGGGGGAGAAAGTATATGGCTACACCTTC	CASSLWGEKVYGYTF
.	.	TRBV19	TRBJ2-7	TGTGCCAGTAGTATCACTGGGCAGGGAAACGAGCAGTACTTC	CASSITGQGNEQYF
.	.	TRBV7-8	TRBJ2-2	TGTGCCAGCAGCCCACAATTGGCCGGGGAGCTGTTTTTT	CASSPQLAGELFF
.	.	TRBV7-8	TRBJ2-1	TGTGCCAGCGCCGGGGAGAGACCACCGCTTGAGCAGTTCTTC	CASAGERPPLEQFF
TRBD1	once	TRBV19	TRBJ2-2	TGTGCCAGTACCGATCTTGGACAGGGGGCAGGGACCGGGGAGCTGTTTTTT	CASTDLGQGAGTGELFF
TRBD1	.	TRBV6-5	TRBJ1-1	TGTGCCAGCAGTACTCGACAGGGTACGGACACTGAAGCTTTCTTT	CASSTRQGTDTEAFF
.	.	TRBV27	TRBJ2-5	TGTGCCAGCAGTACCCTGACAGGGAGGGAGACCCAGTACTTC	CASSTLTGRETQYF
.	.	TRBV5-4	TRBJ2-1	TGTGCCAGCAGCTCCCCCCCCAGGGGCTCCTACAATGAGCAGTTCTTC	CASSSPPRGSYNEQFF
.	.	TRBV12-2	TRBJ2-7	TGTGCAAGTCGCTCATCAGGACTAGAAGGATCCTACGAGCAGTACTTC	CASRSSGLEGSYEQYF
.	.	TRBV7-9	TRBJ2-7	TGTGCCAGCAGCTTTGGCAGCTCCTACGAGCAGTACTTC	CASSFGSSYEQYF
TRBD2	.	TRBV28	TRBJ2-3	TGTGCCAGCAGTTCCCCATCTAGCGGGGGGAGTACAGATACGCAGTATTTT	CASSSPSSGGSTDTQYF
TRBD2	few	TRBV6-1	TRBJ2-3	TGTGCCAGCAGTGAACTAGCGGGAGGGTCAGATACGCAGTATTTT	CASSELAGGSDTQYF
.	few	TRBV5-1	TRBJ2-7	TGCGCCAGCAGCCCTCCGAGGGCGGGGGCCATGGACGAGCAGTACTTC	CASSPPRAGAMDEQYF
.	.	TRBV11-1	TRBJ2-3	TGTGCCAGCAGCTTGGTGGCCCAGAGCACAGATACGCAGTATTTT	CASSLVAQSTDTQYF
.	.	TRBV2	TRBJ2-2	TGTGCCAGCAGTGAACCCCAGGGTACCACCGGGGAGCTGTTTTTT	CASSEPQGTTGELFF
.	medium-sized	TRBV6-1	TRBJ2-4	TGTGATTTTCTAGCCAAAAACATTCAGTACTTC	CDFLAKNIQYF
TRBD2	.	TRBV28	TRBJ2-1	TGTGCCAGCAGTCCCGGGACTAGCGGAAACAATGAGCAGTTCTTC	CASSPGTSGNNEQFF
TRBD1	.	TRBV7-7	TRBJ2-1	TGTGCTAGCAGCGCAGGACAGGGCTATGAGCAGTTCTTC	CASSAGQGYEQFF
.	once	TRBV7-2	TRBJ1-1	TGTGCCAGCAGCTTAGCGGCCGGGAGGAACACTGAAGCTTTCTTT	CASSLAAGRNTEAFF
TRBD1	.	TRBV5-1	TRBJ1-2	TGCGCCAGCAGCCCTACCGTAAGACAGGGGATGGATGTCTACACCTTC	CASSPTVRQGMDVYTF
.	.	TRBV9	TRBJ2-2	TGTGCCAGCAGCGTAGGCGGTAGTCGGAGGGTAAACACCGGGGAGCTGTTTTTT	CASSVGGSRRVNTGELFF
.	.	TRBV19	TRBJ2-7	TGTGCCAGTAGTAGGGACACAACGGACTACGAGCAGTACTTC	CASSRDTTDYEQYF
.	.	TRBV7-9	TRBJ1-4	TGTGCCAGCAGCCCGCGGGGGGCCCAACTGTTTTTT	CASSPRGAQLFF
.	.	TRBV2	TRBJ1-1	TGTGCCAGCAGTGAAGTGGTCCGGACAGTAAACACTGAAGCTTTCTTT	CASSEVVRTVNTEAFF
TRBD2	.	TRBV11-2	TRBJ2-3	TGTGCCAGCAGCTTCCGGGGAGGGACCACAGATACGCAGTATTTT	CASSFRGGTTDTQYF
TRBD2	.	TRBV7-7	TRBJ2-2	TGTGCTAGCAGACTAGCGGAAAACACCGGGGAGCTGTTTTTT	CASRLAENTGELFF
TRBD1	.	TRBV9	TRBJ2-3	TGTGCCAGCAGCGTCGGGACAGGGCCCGGGGATACGCAGTATTTT	CASSVGTGPGDTQYF
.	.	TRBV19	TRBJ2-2	TGTGCCAGTAGTAGTGAGACAGCGAACACCGGGGAGCTGTTTTTT	CASSSETANTGELFF
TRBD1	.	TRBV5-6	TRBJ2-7	TGTGCCAGCAGCCTCGGACAGGGTAGGTACGAGCAGTACTTC	CASSLGQGRYEQYF
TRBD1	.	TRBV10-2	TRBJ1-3	TGCGCCAGCAGGGAAATCCCCCGACAGGGAGGCCCTGGAAACACCATATATTTT	CASREIPRQGGPGNTIYF
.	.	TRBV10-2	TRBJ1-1	TGCGCCAGCAGGGCTGGACAACTCCCAACTGAAGCTTTCTTT	CASRAGQLPTEAFF
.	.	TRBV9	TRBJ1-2	TGTGCCAGCAGCGTAGAACAGGGCGATGGCTACACCTTC	CASSVEQGDGYTF
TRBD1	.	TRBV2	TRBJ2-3	TGTGCCAGCGGTGGACAGGGGGGAGATACGCAGTATTTT	CASGGQGGDTQYF
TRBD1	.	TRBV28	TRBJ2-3	TGTGCCAGCACTTCCGGGACAGGGGCCACAGATACGCAGTATTTT	CASTSGTGATDTQYF
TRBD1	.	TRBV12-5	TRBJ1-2	TGTGCTAGTGGTTCGGAGACAGGGGTGGGCTACACCTTC	CASGSETGVGYTF
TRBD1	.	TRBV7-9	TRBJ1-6	TGTGCCAGCAGCTCCTACGTGGGACAGGGTGATTATCCCCTCCACTTT	CASSSYVGQGDYPLHF
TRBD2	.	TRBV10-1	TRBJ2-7	TGCGCCAGCACCGAGCGGGGCTTATACGAGCAGTACTTC	CASTERGLYEQYF
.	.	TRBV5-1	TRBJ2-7	TGCGCCAGCAGGTTGGCCCCCTCGACAGGCAGCTCCTACGAGCAGTACTTC	CASRLAPSTGSSYEQYF
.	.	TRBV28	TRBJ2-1	TGTGCCAGCAGTGCTCAAACAGGGAACGATGAGCAGTTCTTC	CASSAQTGNDEQFF